Listed here is a single T cell receptor (beta chain). Repertoires were generated with immunoSEQ multiplex PCR, while TCRdb's copy carries only in-frame clones and drops some. The sample lists about 2.1 million clones; about 94% were seen once. CD8 cells classed as naive were CD45RO-negative and positively selected for CCR7, excluding terminally differentiated effector memory CD45RA+ cells. The CDR3 has 16 residues. CDR1 PRHDT and CDR2 FYEKMQ come from the germline V gene (reference sequence). Trimming cost V 4 bases and J 2 bases; bases outside gene matches: 8. These data originate in a study of shared clonotypes between healthy human individuals.

The specimen was naive CD8+ T cells from PBMCs. This sequence was found in a man in his late teens or twenties in good health. Some clones in this sample may be carry-over from other donors' samples. J is TRBJ2-3 and V is TRBV13, with 8 bases aligning to TRBD2. CDR3 nucleotides: TGTGCCAGCAGCTCACGTAGCGGGATAATCACAGATACGCAGTATTTT. Translating gives CASSSRSGIITDTQYF.